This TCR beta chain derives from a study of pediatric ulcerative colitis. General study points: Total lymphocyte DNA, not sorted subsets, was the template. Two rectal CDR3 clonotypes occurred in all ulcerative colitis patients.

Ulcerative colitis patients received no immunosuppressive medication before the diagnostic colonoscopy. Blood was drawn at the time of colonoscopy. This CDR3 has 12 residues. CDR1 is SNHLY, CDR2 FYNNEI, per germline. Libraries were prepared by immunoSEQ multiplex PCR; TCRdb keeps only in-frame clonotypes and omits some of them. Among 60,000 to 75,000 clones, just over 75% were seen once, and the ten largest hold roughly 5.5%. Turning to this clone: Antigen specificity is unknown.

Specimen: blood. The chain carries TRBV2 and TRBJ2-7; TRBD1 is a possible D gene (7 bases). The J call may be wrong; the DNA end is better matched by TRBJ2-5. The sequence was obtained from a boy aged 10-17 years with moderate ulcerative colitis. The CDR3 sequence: CASRAGGETQYF. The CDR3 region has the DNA TGTGCCAGCAGGGCAGGGGGGGAGACCCAGTACTTC.